The 2 T cell receptor beta chains below come from one sample, sequenced in a study of blood T cell repertoires in COVID-19. Generated by immunoSEQ multiplex PCR, the TCRdb table keeps only in-frame clones and is missing some. This sample has some 250,000 clones, with 88% found just once. Input material: peripheral blood. The source of these receptors is a human donor in a cohort sampled during active COVID-19.

J is TRBJ2-3 and V is TRBV6-5; 12 bases are a match to TRBD2. The CDR3 sequence is 16 residues long. Germline loops: CDR1 MNHEY, CDR2 SVGAGI. The junction had 6 bases not matched to a gene; V was cut back by 4 bases and J by 4 bases. The CDR3: CASSFRLAGVADTQYF. The CDR3, as DNA: TGTGCCAGCAGTTTCCGACTAGCGGGAGTGGCAGATACGCAGTATTTT.

The chain carries TRBV3-1 (or the pseudogene TRBV3-2) and TRBJ1-5; tentative D call: TRBD1 (6 bases). The CDR3 runs to 13 residues. V lost 4 bases, J lost 5 bases, and 9 bases lay in between. CDR1 LGHDT and CDR2 YNNKEL come from the germline V gene (reference sequence). CDR3 sequence reads: CASSLSGDQPQHF. CDR3 nucleotides: TGTGCCAGCAGCCTTTCAGGGGATCAGCCCCAGCATTTT.